Presented here are 31 T cell receptor beta chains from one specimen sequenced in a study of blood T cell repertoires in COVID-19. Assay used: immunoSEQ multiplex PCR; TCRdb lists only in-frame clones, some missing. The sample carries 280,000 or so clones, approximately 86% recorded once. Specimen: peripheral blood. The receptors originated from a woman aged 25-40 years who had recovered from COVID-19.

A single count supports this clone. The chain is built from TRBV21-1 and TRBJ2-1; the table's D call TRBD2 went unverified against the DNA. TRBV21-1 is an annotated pseudogene. The CDR3 has 16 amino acids. CDR3 sequence: CASSKPRTSDYNEQFF. CDR3 DNA sequence: TGTGCCAGCAGCAAACCCCGGACTAGCGACTACAATGAGCAGTTCTTC.

CDR3 DNA sequence: TGTGCCAGCAGACCGTGGCCAAGTGAGCAGTACTTC. Amino acid sequence: CASRPWPSEQYF. V usage is TRBV6-5 and J usage is TRBJ2-7; D remains ambiguous. This CDR3 comprises 12 residues. Trimming removed 6 bases from V and 7 bases from J, with 13 bases in between. Per the germline V gene, CDR1 is MNHEY and CDR2 is SVGAGI.

Only one count was recorded for this clone. This sequence joins TRBV5-4 and TRBJ1-2; the D gene is possibly TRBD1 (6 bases). Germline values: CDR1 SGHNT, CDR2 YYREEE (reference sequence). Trimming removed 7 bases from V and 0 bases from J, with 16 bases in between. The CDR3 loop spans 15 amino acids. The CDR3: CASQARAGANYGYTF. The CDR3 DNA follows: TGTGCCAGCCAAGCCCGGGCAGGGGCTAACTATGGCTACACCTTC.

The chain is built from TRBV6-5 and TRBJ2-1; 10 bases are a match to TRBD1. The length of the CDR3 is 12 residues. J was trimmed by 9 bases and V by 8 bases; bases with no gene match: 4. Germline CDR1 is MNHEY and CDR2 is SVGAGI. DNA of the CDR3: TGTGCCAGCGGACAGGGGGTGATTGAGCAGTTCTTC. Translated: CASGQGVIEQFF.

The rearrangement joins TRBV7-6 to TRBJ1-4; TRBD1 matches 7 bases. Trimming at V came to 5 bases and at J to 0 bases, leaving 15 bases not matched to a gene. The CDR3 is 19 amino acids. Per the germline V gene, CDR1 is SGHVS and CDR2 is FNYEAQ. CDR3 DNA: TGTGCCAGCAGCCCCACCTCGAGAGGGGGCGCCTCAACTAATGAAAAACTGTTTTTT. Its translation: CASSPTSRGGASTNEKLFF.

This clone has just one count. V and J are TRBV10-2 and TRBJ2-1; possible D gene TRBD2, 7 bases. From germline, CDR1 is WSHSY and CDR2 SAAADI. V lost 0 bases to trimming and J lost 6 bases, with 15 bases between them. The CDR3 has 16 residues. CDR3 protein: CASSESRRGPLNEQFF. CDR3 nucleotides: TGCGCCAGCAGTGAGTCGAGGCGGGGGCCCCTCAATGAGCAGTTCTTC.

The chain recombines TRBV5-4 with TRBJ1-1; 9 nucleotides align to TRBD1. The CDR3 is 14 residues long. CDR1 and CDR2 from the germline V gene are SGHNT and YYREEE (reference sequence). The V segment lost 6 bases and the J segment 1 base; nucleotides outside the gene matches: 4. The CDR3 DNA reads as TGTGCCAGCAACATACAGGGGGCGAACACTGAAGCTTTCTTT. It specifies CASNIQGANTEAFF.

This chain joins TRBV7-6 and TRBJ2-7; D is possibly TRBD2 (6 bases). The ends were cut back, 4 bases at V and 2 bases at J, with 18 bases in the middle. From germline, CDR1 is SGHVS and CDR2 FNYEAQ. This CDR3 spans 16 amino acids. As DNA, the CDR3 is TGTGCCAGCAGCTCCTCTCCGGGTGCGGGGACCTACGAGCAGTACTTC. Encoded protein: CASSSSPGAGTYEQYF.

The chain has TRBV20-1 and TRBJ2-1, with TRBD2 matching 10 bases. V trimming: 3 bases; J trimming: 4 bases; junction bases outside the gene matches: 3. The CDR3 is 14 residues long. Germline V gives CDR1 DFQATT, CDR2 SNEGSKA (reference sequence). CDR3 bases: TGCAGTGCTAGTCAAGCGGGGGGGTACAATGAGCAGTTCTTC. This translates into CSASQAGGYNEQFF.

V is TRBV11-2 and J is TRBJ2-6, with D perhaps matching TRBD2 (5 bases). Per germline, CDR1 SGHAT and CDR2 FQNNGV. Trimming cost V 5 bases and J 0 bases, with 8 bases left between them. The CDR3 runs to 15 residues. CDR3 nucleotide sequence: TGTGCCAGCAGCCTAGCCGGCTCTGGGGCCAACGTCCTGACTTTC. This encodes CASSLAGSGANVLTF.

The V gene is TRBV5-4, the J gene TRBJ2-3, with 7 bases lining up with TRBD1. CDR3 length: 16 amino acids. The germline V gene encodes CDR1 SGHNT and CDR2 YYREEE (reference sequence). With 3 bases clipped from V and 0 bases from J, the junction kept 7 bases outside the gene matches. The CDR3 DNA reads as TGTGCCAGCAGCTACTCGACAGGGTTAAGCACAGATACGCAGTATTTT. Translated, it gives CASSYSTGLSTDTQYF.

This chain links TRBV9 with TRBJ1-2; possible D gene TRBD1, 6 bases. This CDR3 comprises 14 residues. V was cut by 6 bases and J by 5 bases, with 17 bases left in between. The germline V gene encodes CDR1 SGDLS and CDR2 YYNGEE. The CDR3 loop reads CASTWTADPYGYTF. Here the CDR3 DNA reads TGTGCCAGCACCTGGACAGCCGATCCTTATGGCTACACCTTC. The entire variable domain, with the rest obtained from reference TRBV9 and TRBJ1-2, is as follows: DSGVTQTPKHLITATGQRVTLRCSPRSGDLSVYWYQQSLDQGLQFLIQYYNGEERAKGNILERFSAQQFPDLHSELNLSSLELGDSALYFCASTWTADPYGYTFGSGTRLTVV.

The chain has TRBV7-2 and TRBJ2-7; TRBD2 matches at 7 bases. The CDR3 is made up of 15 amino acids. Germline loops: CDR1 SGHTA, CDR2 FQGNSA. V shed 0 bases, J shed 4 bases, and the junction held 6 bases outside the gene matches. CDR3 nucleotide sequence: TGTGCCAGCAGCTTAGCGGGGGGGACGGAGTACGAGCAGTACTTC. Its translation: CASSLAGGTEYEQYF.

The V and J genes are TRBV6-5 and TRBJ2-2, with D unresolved. Germline CDR1 reads MNHEY; CDR2 reads SVGAGI. With 9 bases removed from V and 0 bases from J, the gap between germline ends came to 14 bases. The CDR3 has 15 residues. The CDR3 protein is CASYRQIANTGELFF. The CDR3 DNA is TGTGCCAGTTACCGACAAATCGCGAACACCGGGGAGCTGTTTTTT.

The V gene is TRBV30, the J gene TRBJ2-3, with TRBD2 matching over 7 bases. J was trimmed by 2 bases and V by 3 bases; bases with no gene match: 2. Germline-derived CDR1 and CDR2 are GTSNPN and SVGIG (reference sequence). The CDR3 covers 13 residues. The CDR3 region is CAWSGGITDTQYF. In DNA, the CDR3 is TGTGCCTGGAGCGGGGGGATCACAGATACGCAGTATTTT.

CDR3 coding DNA: TGTGCCAGCAGTTCGGGACAGCAAGAGACCCAGTACTTC. Amino acid sequence: CASSSGQQETQYF. The chain is built from TRBV28 and TRBJ2-5; 7 bases align to TRBD1. Germline V gives CDR1 MDHEN, CDR2 SYDVKM. The CDR3 length is 13 residues. The ends lost 4 bases at V and 2 bases at J; junction bases unmatched: 1.

A remark on this clone: One junction end disagrees with the germline gene, perhaps due to a read error. This rearrangement joins TRBV7-7 to TRBJ2-1; D possibly corresponds to TRBD2 (6 bases). The CDR3 is made up of 16 amino acids. Germline values: CDR1 SSHAT, CDR2 FNYEAQ (reference sequence). The CDR3 reads CASSLGGATSYNEQFF. For the CDR3, the DNA is TGTGCTAGCAGCTTGGGCGGGGCCACCTCCTACAATGAGCAGTTCTTC. The whole variable domain, filled in from reference TRBV7-7 and TRBJ2-1, reads GAGVSQSPRYKVTKRGQDVTLRCDPISSHATLYWYQQALGQGPEFLTYFNYEAQPDKSGLPSDRFSAERPEGSISTLTIQRTEQRDSAMYRCASSLGGATSYNEQFFGPGTRLTVL.

The genes are TRBV4-3 and TRBJ2-7; D is perhaps TRBD2 (6 bases). Trimming removed 1 base at V and 2 bases at J, with 6 bases between. This CDR3 spans 13 amino acids. From germline, CDR1 is LGHNA and CDR2 YSLEER. In nucleotides, the CDR3 is TGCGCCAGCAGCCAAGGACTAGCCTACGAGCAGTACTTC. Encoded protein: CASSQGLAYEQYF.

The chain carries TRBV15 and TRBJ2-7, with TRBD2 matching over 7 bases. The length of the CDR3 is 14 residues. The J segment lost 0 bases and the V segment lost 3 bases, leaving 2 bases of the junction unmatched. Per germline, CDR1 LNHNV and CDR2 YYDKDF (reference sequence). CDR3 residues: CATSSGGSSYEQYF. In DNA form, the CDR3 reads TGTGCCACCAGCAGCGGCGGGAGCTCCTACGAGCAGTACTTC.

The chain employs TRBV4-1 and TRBJ2-7; 10 nucleotides align to TRBD2. The CDR3 sequence is 17 residues long. V shed 0 bases and J 2 bases; nucleotides not matched to a gene: 7. Germline V gene sequence: CDR1 MGHRA, CDR2 YSYEKL. CDR3 amino acids: CASSQEYGTSETYEQYF. The CDR3 nucleotides read TGCGCCAGCAGCCAAGAATACGGGACTAGCGAAACCTACGAGCAGTACTTC.

This clone was picked up one time. This chain joins TRBV10-3 and TRBJ1-6; 11 bases are shared with TRBD1. Losses at the gene ends were 9 bases for V and 0 bases for J; bases not matched to a gene: 7. Germline V gives CDR1 ENHRY, CDR2 SYGVKD. The CDR3 is made up of 17 amino acids. The CDR3 DNA is TGTGCCATAGGACAGGGGGCTCCTAGCTCCTATAATTCACCCCTCCACTTT. Amino acids: CAIGQGAPSSYNSPLHF.

This clone has just a few counts. This rearrangement joins TRBV6-2 or TRBV6-3 to TRBJ1-5, with unresolved D. Trimming cost V 5 bases and J 5 bases, with 10 bases left between them. CDR3 length: 13 amino acids. The germline gives CDR1 MNHEY, CDR2 SVGEGT. Here the CDR3 DNA reads TGTGCCAGCAGTCAATTAACGGATCAGCCCCAGCATTTT. This translates into CASSQLTDQPQHF.

The chain is built from TRBV7-2 and TRBJ2-1; 10 bases match TRBD2. CDR1 and CDR2 (germline): SGHTA, FQGNSA. V shed 1 base, J shed 9 bases, and the junction held 6 bases outside the gene matches. The CDR3 covers 15 residues. Here the CDR3 reads CASSLGQRGGSEQFF. The CDR3 coding sequence is TGTGCCAGCAGCTTAGGCCAGCGGGGGGGCAGTGAGCAGTTCTTC.

This clone has a handful of counts. The chain recombines TRBV15 with TRBJ2-1; 9 bases match TRBD2. Germline values: CDR1 LNHNV, CDR2 YYDKDF (reference sequence). Losses at the gene ends were 0 bases for V and 6 bases for J; bases not matched to a gene: 3. The CDR3 is made up of 15 amino acids. The CDR3, as DNA: TGTGCCACCAGCAGAGAAGCGGGGGGTCCCAATGAGCAGTTCTTC. It specifies CATSREAGGPNEQFF.

The chain has TRBV4-2 and TRBJ1-5, with TRBD1 matching 7 bases. Germline V gene lookup returns CDR1 LGHNA and CDR2 YNFKEQ. Trimming removed 4 bases from V and 5 bases from J; junction bases left unmatched: 5. The CDR3 runs 14 residues. For the CDR3, the DNA is TGTGCCAGCAGCCCCAACAGGGGACATCAGCCCCAGCATTTT. Translating gives CASSPNRGHQPQHF.

The gene calls are TRBV27 and TRBJ2-7; TRBD1 matches at 7 bases. CDR1 and CDR2 from the germline V gene are MNHEY and SMNVEV (reference sequence). The V gene end was trimmed by 0 bases and the J gene end by 3 bases; junction bases not matched to a gene: 5. The CDR3 sequence is 15 residues long. CDR3 in amino acids: CASSLSGGQLYEQYF. The DNA for the CDR3 is TGTGCCAGCAGTTTATCAGGGGGACAGCTCTACGAGCAGTACTTC.

This clone was detected a few times. V and J are TRBV4-2 and TRBJ2-7; a weak D match, TRBD2 (5 bases). Trimming left V 0 bases short and J 5 bases short, with 20 bases between. This CDR3 has 17 residues. CDR1 and CDR2 (germline): LGHNA, YNFKEQ. CDR3 amino acids: CASSQDPSRAGENEQYF. The DNA for the CDR3 is TGTGCCAGCAGCCAAGATCCCAGCCGGGCCGGGGAGAACGAGCAGTACTTC.

The V and J genes are TRBV27 and TRBJ2-1, with 9 bases identical to TRBD1. CDR1 and CDR2 from the germline V gene are MNHEY and SMNVEV (reference sequence). The V gene end was trimmed by 6 bases and the J gene end by 3 bases; junction bases not matched to a gene: 6. CDR3 length equals 15 residues. The CDR3 protein is CASREGDRVYNEQFF. DNA for the CDR3: TGTGCCAGCAGGGAGGGGGACAGGGTCTACAATGAGCAGTTCTTC.

V gene TRBV28 combines with J gene TRBJ2-7, with 11 bases identical to TRBD2. Losses at the gene ends were 5 bases for V and 2 bases for J; bases not matched to a gene: 2. The germline V gene has CDR1 MDHEN and CDR2 SYDVKM. This CDR3 is 14 amino acids long. The CDR3 loop reads CASSRLAGPYEQYF. The CDR3 nucleotides read TGTGCCAGCAGTCGACTAGCGGGACCCTACGAGCAGTACTTC.

The rearrangement uses TRBV27 and TRBJ1-2; D is unclear. Trimming pared 0 bases from V and 1 base from J, leaving 3 bases between. Germline-derived CDR1 and CDR2 are MNHEY and SMNVEV (reference sequence). The CDR3 length is 13 residues. The CDR3 protein is CASSLSINYGYTF. In nucleotides, the CDR3 is TGTGCCAGCAGTTTATCTATTAACTATGGCTACACCTTC.

The rearrangement links TRBV5-6 to TRBJ2-7; 8 bases line up with TRBD1. The CDR3 extends over 15 amino acids. Germline CDR1 and CDR2: SGHDT and YYEEEE. Trimming cost V 3 bases and J 4 bases; bases outside gene matches: 9. This chain's CDR3 is CASSSPDRGPYEQYF. In DNA form, the CDR3 reads TGTGCCAGCAGCTCACCCGACAGGGGTCCGTACGAGCAGTACTTC.